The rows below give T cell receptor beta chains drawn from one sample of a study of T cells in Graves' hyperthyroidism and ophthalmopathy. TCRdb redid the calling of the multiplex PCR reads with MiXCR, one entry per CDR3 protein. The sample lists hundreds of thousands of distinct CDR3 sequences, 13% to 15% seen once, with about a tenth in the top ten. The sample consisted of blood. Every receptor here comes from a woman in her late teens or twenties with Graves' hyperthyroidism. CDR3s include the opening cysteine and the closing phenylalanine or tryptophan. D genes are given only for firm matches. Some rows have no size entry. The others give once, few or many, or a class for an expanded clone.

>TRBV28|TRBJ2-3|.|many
CASSSPGATPDTQYF
TGTGCCAGCAGTTCACCGGGAGCTACCCCAGATACGCAGTATTTT
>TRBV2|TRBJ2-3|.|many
CASSAAGKDTQYF
TGTGCCAGCAGTGCCGCGGGAAAAGATACGCAGTATTTT
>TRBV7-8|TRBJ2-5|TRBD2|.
CASSVSLAEETQYF
TGTGCCAGCAGCGTAAGCCTAGCGGAAGAGACCCAGTACTTC
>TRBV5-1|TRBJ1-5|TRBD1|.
CASSAGTGPSNQPQHF
TGTGCCAGCAGCGCAGGGACAGGGCCTAGCAATCAGCCCCAGCATTTT
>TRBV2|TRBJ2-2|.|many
CASTERGLFPGELFF
TGTGCCAGCACGGAGCGAGGTCTCTTTCCCGGGGAGCTGTTTTTT
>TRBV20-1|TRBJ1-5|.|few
CSALRQRASSNQPQHF
TGCAGTGCTCTTCGACAGAGAGCCTCTAGCAATCAGCCCCAGCATTTT
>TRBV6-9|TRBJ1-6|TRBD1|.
CASSYASGQGNSPLHF
TGTGCCAGCAGTTACGCATCCGGACAGGGGAATTCACCCCTCCACTTT
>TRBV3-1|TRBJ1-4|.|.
CASSGKKLFF
TGTGCCAGTTCGGGTAAAAAACTGTTTTTT
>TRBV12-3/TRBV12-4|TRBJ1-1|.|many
CASIYTGNTEAFF
TGTGCCAGCATTTATACAGGGAACACTGAAGCTTTCTTT
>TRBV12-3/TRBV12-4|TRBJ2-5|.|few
CASTFGVIKAQYF
TGTGCCAGCACCTTTGGGGTCATCAAAGCCCAGTACTTC
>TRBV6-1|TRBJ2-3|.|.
CASSRGGGRSTDTQYF
TGTGCCAGCAGCCGAGGGGGGGGCCGTAGCACAGATACGCAGTATTTT
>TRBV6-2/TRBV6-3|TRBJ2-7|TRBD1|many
CASSYSGKGQGPYEQYF
TGTGCCAGCAGTTACTCCGGTAAGGGACAGGGTCCCTACGAGCAGTACTTC
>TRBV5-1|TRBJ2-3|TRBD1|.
CASSLSGTVGDTQYF
TGCGCCAGCAGCCTGTCCGGGACAGTAGGAGATACGCAGTATTTT
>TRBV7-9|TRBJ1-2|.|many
CASSLDRSLRHGYTF
TGTGCCAGCAGCCTCGACAGGAGTCTGAGACACGGCTACACCTTC
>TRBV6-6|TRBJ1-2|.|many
CASSYSMGGGYGYTF
TGTGCCAGCAGTTACTCGATGGGGGGCGGCTATGGCTACACCTTC
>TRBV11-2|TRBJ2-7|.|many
CASKVSGYEQYF
TGTGCCAGCAAGGTTAGCGGCTACGAGCAGTACTTC
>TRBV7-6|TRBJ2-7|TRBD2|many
CASSPLDSGREEQYF
TGTGCCAGCAGCCCCTTGGATAGCGGGAGGGAAGAGCAGTACTTC
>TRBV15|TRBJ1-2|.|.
CATSKGVDYGYTF
TGTGCCACCAGCAAAGGGGTGGACTATGGCTACACCTTC
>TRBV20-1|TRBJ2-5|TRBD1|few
CSAGTGGAKTQYF
TGCAGTGCCGGAACAGGGGGCGCGAAGACCCAGTACTTC
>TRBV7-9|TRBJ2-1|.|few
CASSDRRLYNGQFF
TGTGCCAGCAGCGACCGGCGCTTATACAATGGGCAGTTCTTC
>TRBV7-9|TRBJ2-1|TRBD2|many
CASSRVRESGEQFF
TGTGCCAGCAGCCGGGTGCGGGAGTCGGGTGAGCAGTTCTTC
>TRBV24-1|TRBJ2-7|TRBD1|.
CASPGTGGIYEQYF
TGTGCCAGTCCCGGGACAGGGGGAATATACGAGCAGTACTTC
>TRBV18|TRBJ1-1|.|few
CASSPPEQGRNTEAFF
TGTGCCAGCTCACCACCGGAGCAAGGGAGGAACACTGAAGCTTTCTTT
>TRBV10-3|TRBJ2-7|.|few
CAISDSLGPESTYEQYF
TGTGCCATCAGTGACAGTCTGGGCCCCGAAAGTACCTACGAGCAGTACTTC
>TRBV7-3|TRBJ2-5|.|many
CASSLDIYETQYF
TGTGCCAGCAGCCTGGACATCTACGAGACCCAGTACTTC
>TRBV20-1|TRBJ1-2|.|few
CSARSTANYGYTF
TGCAGTGCTAGATCTACAGCTAACTATGGCTACACCTTC
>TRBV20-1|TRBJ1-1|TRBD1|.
CSARDTGGHTEAFF
TGCAGTGCTAGAGATACAGGGGGCCACACTGAAGCTTTCTTT
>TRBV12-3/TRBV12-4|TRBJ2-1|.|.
CASSFSIPPRNEQFF
TGTGCCAGCAGTTTCTCCATACCGCCTCGCAATGAGCAGTTCTTC
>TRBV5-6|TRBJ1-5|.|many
CASTQGPDNQPQHF
TGTGCCAGCACCCAAGGACCGGACAATCAGCCCCAGCATTTT
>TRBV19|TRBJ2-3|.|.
CASSIPRTGTDTQYF
TGTGCCAGTAGTATTCCGCGGACAGGCACAGATACGCAGTATTTT
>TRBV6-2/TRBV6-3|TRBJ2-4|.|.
CASRPSGSKNIQYF
TGTGCCAGCAGACCCTCTGGGAGCAAAAACATTCAGTACTTC
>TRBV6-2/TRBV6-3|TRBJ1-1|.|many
CASSYSPGVGAFF
TGTGCCAGCAGTTACTCGCCCGGTGTCGGAGCTTTCTTT
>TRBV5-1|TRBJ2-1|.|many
CASSPLVRSYNEQFF
TGCGCCAGCAGCCCATTAGTGCGCTCCTACAATGAGCAGTTCTTC
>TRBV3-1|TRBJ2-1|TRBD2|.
CASSQVVLASGLGGGGQFF
TGTGCCAGCAGCCAAGTAGTTCTGGCTAGCGGGCTTGGCGGTGGTGGGCAGTTCTTC
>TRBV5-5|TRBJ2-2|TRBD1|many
CASSPGQGRDTGELFF
TGTGCCAGCAGCCCGGGACAGGGGAGGGACACCGGGGAGCTGTTTTTT
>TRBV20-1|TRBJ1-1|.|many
CSASDTNTEAFF
TGCAGTGCTAGCGACACTAACACTGAAGCTTTCTTT
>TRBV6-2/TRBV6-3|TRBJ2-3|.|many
CASSWEPEADTQYF
TGTGCCAGCAGTTGGGAGCCAGAAGCAGATACGCAGTATTTT
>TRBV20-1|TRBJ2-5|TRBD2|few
CSATDWSTSEQETQYF
TGCAGTGCCACCGACTGGTCGACTAGCGAACAAGAGACCCAGTACTTC
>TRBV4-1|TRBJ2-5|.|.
CASSPGGTVGQETQYF
TGCGCCAGCAGCCCCGGGGGGACAGTAGGTCAAGAGACCCAGTACTTC
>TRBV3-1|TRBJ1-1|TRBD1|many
CASSPRTGPNTEAFF
TGTGCCAGCAGCCCCCGGACAGGGCCGAACACTGAAGCTTTCTTT
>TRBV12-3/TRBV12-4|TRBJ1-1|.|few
CASSLLGGLSDTEAFF
TGTGCCAGCAGTTTATTAGGCGGGCTTAGTGACACTGAAGCTTTCTTT
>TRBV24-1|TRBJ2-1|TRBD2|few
CATSGIRDYTNEQFF
TGTGCCACCAGTGGGATCAGGGACTATACCAATGAGCAGTTCTTC